These 21 T cell receptor beta chains originate from one sample sequenced in a study of T cell repertoires in cytomegalovirus infection. The antigens of these receptors remain unknown. TCRdb reprocessed the reads via MiXCR and lists one record per CDR3 protein. The sample includes about 770,000 distinct CDR3 sequences, almost 30% of them seen just once. This material consisted of cultured CD8+ T cells from PBMCs, taken from culture after CMV antigen stimulation. Receptors originate from a human donor in good health (CMV status not recorded). Some clones in this sample may be carry-over from other donors' samples.

To note about this clonotype: The conserved closing phenylalanine or tryptophan is absent in this CDR3, likely reflecting a read error. The chain recombines TRBV12-3 or TRBV12-4 with TRBJ2-1; D remains ambiguous. CDR3 length: 12 residues. V lost 5 bases and J 6 bases, leaving 8 bases between the germline ends. CDR3 sequence reads: CASSPDGNEQFS. The CDR3, as DNA: TGTGCCAGCAGTCCCGACGGCAATGAGCAGTTCTCC.

This clonotype appeared many times. The rearrangement joins TRBV7-9 to TRBJ1-1; possibly TRBD1 for D (5 bases). Germline V gene data show CDR1 as SEHNR and CDR2 as FQNEAQ (reference sequence). The CDR3 sequence is 16 residues long. V was clipped by 0 bases and J by 1 base, with 12 bases between them. The CDR3 here is CASSLAVTGPNTEAFF. CDR3 sequence (DNA): TGTGCCAGCAGCTTAGCGGTGACGGGACCGAACACTGAAGCTTTCTTT.

This chain connects TRBV19 to TRBJ2-1, with 8 nucleotides matching TRBD1. This CDR3 is 15 amino acids long. The J segment lost 5 bases and the V segment lost 3 bases, leaving 6 bases of the junction unmatched. Germline lookup yields CDR1 LNHDA and CDR2 SQIVND (reference sequence). This CDR3 is CASSIIGTGNNEQFF. In DNA, the CDR3 is TGTGCCAGTAGTATCATAGGGACAGGAAACAATGAGCAGTTCTTC.

The chain employs TRBV5-1 and TRBJ2-1; D possibly corresponds to TRBD2 (5 bases). The CDR3 spans 14 residues. CDR1 is SGHRS and CDR2 is YFSETQ in the germline V gene. V gave up 0 bases and J gave up 9 bases, with 13 bases separating them. The CDR3 bases are TGCGCCAGCAGCTTGGCGGCGGCCCGGGGTGAGCAGTTCTTC. Encoded protein: CASSLAAARGEQFF.

On this clonotype itself: A much bigger clone sits one base away, suggesting this may be a read error. The chain joins TRBV7-6 to TRBJ2-3, with 7 bases matching TRBD1. CDR1 and CDR2 (germline): SGHVS, FNYEAQ. Trimming cost V 6 bases and J 3 bases; bases outside gene matches: 9. The CDR3 sequence is 15 residues long. CDR3 in amino acids: CASRRRQGSTDTQYF. CDR3 in DNA: TGTGCCAGCAGGCGCAGACAGGGATCGACAGATACGCAGTATTTT.

This clonotype has at least ten counts. The chain combines TRBV6-6 with TRBJ1-2; D gene ambiguous. Germline V CDR1 and CDR2: MNHNY, SVGAGI (reference sequence). V was cut by 0 bases and J by 1 base, with 9 bases left in between. The CDR3 totals 15 residues. CDR3 amino acids: CASSYSSGGNYGYTF. The CDR3, as DNA: TGTGCCAGCAGTTACTCGTCGGGAGGTAACTATGGCTACACCTTC.

This clonotype has just a few counts. V is TRBV12-5 and J is TRBJ2-1; no definite D call. CDR1 and CDR2 from the germline V gene are LGHNT and FRNRAP. V gave up 2 bases and J gave up 4 bases, with 3 bases separating them. CDR3 length: 12 residues. The chain's CDR3 is CASGLFYNEQFF. CDR3 bases: TGTGCTAGTGGTTTGTTTTACAATGAGCAGTTCTTC.

This chain links TRBV7-6 with TRBJ2-1, with a possible D match to TRBD1 (7 bases). Deletions cut 1 base from V and 4 bases from J, with 14 bases between. Germline V gene lookup returns CDR1 SGHVS and CDR2 FNYEAQ. The CDR3 loop spans 16 amino acids. This CDR3 is CASSLGTGEVYNEQFF. CDR3 coding DNA: TGTGCCAGCAGCTTAGGCACAGGGGAGGTATACAATGAGCAGTTCTTC.

This clonotype was detected only a few times. This CDR3 reads CASSYSIGNTGELFF. The CDR3 region has the DNA TGTGCCAGCAGTTACTCGATCGGGAACACCGGGGAGCTGTTTTTT. This chain links TRBV6-5 with TRBJ2-2; D is unclear. This CDR3 has 15 amino acids. Germline CDR1 MNHEY, CDR2 SVGAGI. V lost 0 bases and J lost 1, with 6 bases in between.

This chain connects TRBV9 to TRBJ1-1; no clear D gene. Germline V lookup: CDR1 SGDLS, CDR2 YYNGEE. Trimming cost V 3 bases and J 5 bases, with 5 bases left between them. The CDR3 spans 11 residues. The CDR3 DNA is TGTGCCAGCAGCGACGAGACTGAAGCTTTCTTT. Amino acid sequence: CASSDETEAFF.

The chain carries TRBV9 and TRBJ1-6; 10 nucleotides agree with TRBD1. Germline CDR1 and CDR2: SGDLS and YYNGEE. The CDR3 length is 14 residues. The junction had 7 bases not matched to a gene; V was cut back by 3 bases and J by 13 bases. CDR3 DNA: TGTGCCAGCAGCGCCCGGGACAGGGGCGCTCCCCTCCACTTT. Its translation is CASSARDRGAPLHF.

In this sample, this clonotype turned up many times. The chain combines TRBV19 with TRBJ1-1; 7 nucleotides align to TRBD1. Germline V gene data show CDR1 as LNHDA and CDR2 as SQIVND (reference sequence). J was trimmed by 7 bases and V by 5 bases; bases with no gene match: 10. This CDR3 contains 14 residues. The CDR3 is CASSARDRYLEAFF. CDR3 sequence (DNA): TGTGCCAGTAGTGCCCGGGACAGATACCTTGAAGCTTTCTTT.

The sample holds many counts of this clonotype. The chain has TRBV19 and TRBJ2-2; D uncertain. CDR3 length: 11 amino acids. The ends were cut back, 6 bases at V and 8 bases at J, with 7 bases in the middle. Germline CDR1 LNHDA, CDR2 SQIVND (reference sequence). The CDR3 protein is CASRARGELFF. The CDR3 nucleotides read TGTGCCAGTAGGGCGCGGGGGGAGCTGTTTTTT.

This chain uses TRBV12-3 or TRBV12-4 with TRBJ1-2; no clear D. The CDR3 is 13 amino acids. Trimming took 3 bases from V and 3 from J, leaving 8 bases between them. The CDR3 nucleotides read TGTGCCAGCAGTTTCAAAGTGGACTATGGCTACACCTTC. This sequence encodes CASSFKVDYGYTF.

CDR3 in amino acids: CATSREGGRQPQHF. DNA for the CDR3: TGTGCCACCAGCAGGGAGGGGGGGCGGCAGCCCCAGCATTTT. The chain joins TRBV15 to TRBJ1-5; D might be TRBD1 (6 bases). The V end was cut by 3 bases, the J end by 7 bases, with 13 bases between. The CDR3 is 14 residues long. CDR1 and CDR2 from the germline V gene are LNHNV and YYDKDF (reference sequence).

The J gene is TRBJ2-3, the V gene TRBV2; D is unclear. CDR1 and CDR2 (germline): SNHLY, FYNNEI. Trimming left V 10 bases short and J 9 bases short, with 14 bases between. CDR3 length: 11 residues. The CDR3 nucleotides are TGTGCCATTTTAAGGAGCATGACGCAGTATTTT. Translation gives CAILRSMTQYF. The variable domain in full, with the rest retrieved from reference TRBV2 and TRBJ2-3, is EPEVTQTPSHQVTQMGQEVILRCVPISNHLYFYWYRQILGQKVEFLVSFYNNEISEKSEIFDDQFSVERPDGSNFTLKIRSTKLEDSAMYFCAILRSMTQYFGPGTRLTVL.

The chain recombines TRBV5-1 with TRBJ2-3; TRBD2 agrees at 8 bases. V shed 4 bases, J shed 4 bases, and the junction held 8 bases outside the gene matches. From germline, CDR1 is SGHRS and CDR2 YFSETQ. CDR3 length equals 15 residues. CDR3 DNA sequence: TGCGCCAGCAGCCTCGGGGGGGACTCCGCAGATACGCAGTATTTT. As protein: CASSLGGDSADTQYF.

This clonotype was observed a few times. The rearrangement uses TRBV12-3 or TRBV12-4 and TRBJ1-2; TRBD1 matches at 7 bases. This CDR3 has 13 residues. After removal of 7 bases from V and 4 bases from J, the junction contained 6 bases not matched to a gene. CDR3 nucleotides: TGTGCCAGCACCGGAGGGACAGTCTATGGCTACACCTTC. This encodes CASTGGTVYGYTF.

V gene TRBV7-6 combines with J gene TRBJ1-1; D possibly corresponds to TRBD1 (5 bases). The CDR3 runs 13 residues. With 1 base removed from V and 7 bases from J, the gap between germline ends came to 10 bases. Per germline, CDR1 SGHVS and CDR2 FNYEAQ. The CDR3 DNA reads TGTGCCAGCAGCTTAGTTGGGGGTCTTGAAGCTTTCTTT. It encodes CASSLVGGLEAFF.

At least ten counts were recorded for this clonotype. This chain joins TRBV12-3 or TRBV12-4 and TRBJ2-3; 9 bases align to TRBD1. CDR3 length: 15 residues. The V and J ends lost 5 bases and 2 bases, in that order; junction bases with no gene match: 5. CDR3 residues: CASSPGQGNTDTQYF. For the CDR3, the DNA is TGTGCCAGCAGTCCGGGACAGGGCAACACAGATACGCAGTATTTT.

CDR3 nucleotide sequence: TGTGCCAGCAGCTTAGGGCGCCCCCGGGACGGCAATCAGCCCCAGCATTTT. Protein sequence: CASSLGRPRDGNQPQHF. This chain uses TRBV7-2 with TRBJ1-5; possibly TRBD1 for D (5 bases). The CDR3 spans 17 residues. Trimming removed 1 base at V and 2 bases at J, with 15 bases between. Per germline, CDR1 SGHTA and CDR2 FQGNSA.